This T cell receptor beta chain comes out of a study of blood T cell repertoires in COVID-19. Original handling: Amplification from reference gene primers served as the basis for estimated nucleated cell counts. Profiled with immunoSEQ multiplex PCR; TCRdb holds only in-frame clones, not every one. V and J calls and clone size are as listed in that table; D and trimming were resolved from the DNA. The sample lists 200,000 to 250,000 clones, around 84% occurring once. V was shortened by 0 bases and J by 4 bases, with 15 bases between the two germline ends. Germline V gene sequence: CDR1 LGHNA, CDR2 YSLEER. The CDR3 is 16 residues long.

Sequenced material: peripheral blood. J is TRBJ1-2 and V is TRBV4-3; perhaps TRBD1 as D (6 bases). This clonotype was sampled from a man aged 30 to 39 with active or convalescent COVID-19. CDR3 sequence (DNA): TGCGCCAGCAGCCAAGATTTGGTAGGGGGTGGCTATGGCTACACCTTC. Translation: CASSQDLVGGGYGYTF.